A selection of T cell receptor beta chains follows, all from one sample in a study of T cell responses to AZD1222 COVID-19 vaccine. Only in-frame clones appear in the TCRdb table, and some are missing; sequencing was by immunoSEQ multiplex PCR. The table has 150,000 or so clones, 70% to 90% seen once. The sequenced sample was peripheral blood, obtained on day 0 of AZD1222 vaccination. All receptors derive from an adult in good health. The CDR3 runs from the conserved cysteine through the conserved F or W. A D gene is named only where the DNA matches it firmly. Clone sizes are given selectively: once, few, many, or a class where the clone is expanded.

D gene	clone size	J gene	V gene	CDR3 DNA	CDR3 protein
TRBD1	-	TRBJ2-2	TRBV9	TGTGCCAGCAGCGGACAGGGGTACACCGGGGAGCTGTTTTTT	CASSGQGYTGELFF
-	-	TRBJ2-1	TRBV7-3	TGTGCCAGCAGCGCAACCGGGACTGGAACTATCAATGAGCAGTTCTTC	CASSATGTGTINEQFF
-	-	TRBJ1-1	TRBV27	TGTGCCAGCAGTTCGCGGGGGGCCGGTACTGAAGCTTTCTTT	CASSSRGAGTEAFF
-	-	TRBJ2-1	TRBV28	TGTGCCAGCTCCGGGGAAGGCTACAATGAGCAGTTCTTC	CASSGEGYNEQFF
TRBD1	-	TRBJ2-5	TRBV5-1	TGCGCCAGCAGCTTAGACAGGGGAGGTCTGTCCCAAGAGACCCAGTACTTC	CASSLDRGGLSQETQYF
-	-	TRBJ1-6	TRBV4-3	TGCGCCAGCTCCTCTAAAACAGGGAGGATATCGGGTTCACCCCTCCACTTT	CASSSKTGRISGSPLHF
-	-	TRBJ1-4	TRBV28	TGTGCCAGCAATAATAAGGGCGAAAAACTGTTTTTT	CASNNKGEKLFF
TRBD1	-	TRBJ1-5	TRBV28	TGTGCCAGCAGCAGTCGGGGACAGGGGGGGGACAATCAGCCCCAGCATTTT	CASSSRGQGGDNQPQHF
-	-	TRBJ2-3	TRBV14	TGTGCCAGCAGCCACCGTTCTCTAGCGCTTAGCACAGATACGCAGTATTTT	CASSHRSLALSTDTQYF
-	once	TRBJ2-3	TRBV27	TGTGCCAGCAGACGTGGGGTGGTAGATACGCAGTATTTT	CASRRGVVDTQYF